These 18 T cell receptor beta chains originate from one sample sequenced in a study of T cell repertoires in cytomegalovirus infection. TCRdb ran MiXCR on the reads and lists one entry per CDR3 protein. This table holds a few hundred thousand distinct CDR3 sequences, roughly 9.5% found once. Source material: PBMCs. These receptors all stem from a human donor in good health (CMV status not recorded). Some clones in this sample may be carry-over from other donors' samples.

The chain couples TRBV28 to TRBJ2-3; 8 nucleotides match TRBD2. This CDR3 is built from 16 residues. J gave up 5 bases and V 4 bases, and 11 bases lay outside the gene matches. Germline V CDR1 and CDR2: MDHEN, SYDVKM. CDR3 sequence: CASSSPKAGAEDTQYF. CDR3 in DNA: TGTGCCAGCAGTTCACCCAAAGCGGGAGCAGAAGATACGCAGTATTTT.

This sequence joins TRBV7-9 and TRBJ2-7, with D perhaps TRBD1 (6 bases). The V end was cut by 2 bases, the J end by 3 bases, with 11 bases between. The CDR3 sequence is 14 residues long. The germline CDR1 and CDR2 sequences are SEHNR and FQNEAQ (reference sequence). CDR3 sequence (DNA): TGTGCCAGCAGCTTAATCGGGACATACTACGAGCAGTACTTC. Encoded protein: CASSLIGTYYEQYF.

As for this clonotype: A read error may produce the germline difference seen at one junction end. CDR3 region: CVSRPGPREETQYF. The CDR3 region has the DNA TGTGTCAGTAGACCCGGGCCGAGAGAGGAGACCCAGTACTTC. The chain recombines TRBV19 with TRBJ2-5; D not certain. CDR1 is LNHDA, CDR2 SQIVND, per germline (reference sequence). This CDR3 region has 14 residues. The variable domain in full, with the rest retrieved from reference TRBV19 and TRBJ2-5, is DGGITQSPKYLFRKEGQNVTLSCEQNLNHDAMYWYRQDPGQGLRLIYYSQIVNDFQKGDIAEGYSVSREKKESFPLTVTSAQKNPTAFYLCVSRPGPREETQYFGPGTRLLVL.

In its sample, this clonotype was seen many times. The CDR3 is CASSFSGISNQPQHF. The CDR3 bases are TGTGCCAGCAGTTTCTCAGGGATCAGCAATCAGCCCCAGCATTTT. This chain joins TRBV28 and TRBJ1-5, with a possible D match to TRBD1 (5 bases). CDR1 is MDHEN and CDR2 is SYDVKM in the germline V gene. The CDR3 covers 15 residues. Trimming stripped 3 bases from V and 1 base from J, with 10 bases between.

This clonotype was detected many times. The chain is built from TRBV7-3 and TRBJ1-3, with a weak D call TRBD1 (5 bases). The CDR3 is 14 residues long. The V and J ends lost 8 bases and 0 bases respectively, with 11 bases between them. Germline values: CDR1 SGHTA, CDR2 FQGTGA. CDR3: CASGPGGSGNTIYF. As DNA, the CDR3 is TGTGCCAGCGGGCCGGGGGGCTCTGGAAACACCATATATTTT.

At least ten counts were recorded for this clonotype. CDR3 nucleotides: TGTGCCGTACTAGCGGGGGGGCTTATTAAGACCCAGTACTTC. Translated, it gives CAVLAGGLIKTQYF. The V gene is TRBV7-2, the J gene TRBJ2-5; TRBD2 matches at 13 bases. Germline lookup yields CDR1 SGHTA and CDR2 FQGNSA. The CDR3 extends over 14 amino acids. Trimming removed 11 bases from V and 6 bases from J; junction bases left unmatched: 9. Drawing the rest from reference TRBV7-2 and TRBJ2-5, the complete variable domain is GAGVSQSPSNKVTEKGKDVELRCDPISGHTALYWYRQSLGQGLEFLIYFQGNSAPDKSGLPSDRFSAERTGGSVSTLTIQRTQQEDSAVYLCAVLAGGLIKTQYFGPGTRLLVL.

This clonotype was observed many times. The chain combines TRBV7-2 with TRBJ2-7; 9 nucleotides line up with TRBD2. V shed 1 base, J shed 7 bases, and the junction held 14 bases outside the gene matches. The germline V gene has CDR1 SGHTA and CDR2 FQGNSA. The CDR3 consists of 17 residues. CDR3 sequence (DNA): TGTGCCAGCAGCTTAGAATCGCTCGGCCTAGCGGGAAGAGAGCAGTACTTC. Amino acids: CASSLESLGLAGREQYF.

Many counts were recorded for this clonotype. The genes are TRBV7-3 and TRBJ2-1; TRBD2 matches at 10 bases. Germline CDR1 SGHTA, CDR2 FQGTGA. V lost 3 bases, J lost 9 bases, and 8 bases stayed unmatched. The CDR3 runs to 15 residues. The CDR3 protein is CASSFGLAGEGEQFF. CDR3 nucleotides: TGTGCCAGCAGCTTCGGGCTAGCGGGGGAGGGTGAGCAGTTCTTC.

This clonotype came up a few times. The rearrangement links TRBV19 to TRBJ2-4; TRBD1 or TRBD2 may be the D gene (5 bases each). The V gene's germline CDR1 is LNHDA and CDR2 SQIVND (reference sequence). Trimming shortened V by 5 bases and J by 0 bases, and 14 bases separated the two germline ends. CDR3 length: 16 residues. In nucleotides, the CDR3 is TGTGCCAGTAGTCTCGGGACGTTTCTAGCCAAAAACATTCAGTACTTC. This gives the protein CASSLGTFLAKNIQYF. The full variable domain, with the rest looked up from reference TRBV19 and TRBJ2-4, is DGGITQSPKYLFRKEGQNVTLSCEQNLNHDAMYWYRQDPGQGLRLIYYSQIVNDFQKGDIAEGYSVSREKKESFPLTVTSAQKNPTAFYLCASSLGTFLAKNIQYFGAGTRLSVL.

In DNA, the CDR3 is TGTGCCAGCAGGCAGGGGGCAAGCAATGAGCAGTTCTTC. This encodes CASRQGASNEQFF. The J gene is TRBJ2-1, the V gene TRBV6-1; 8 positions match TRBD1. CDR1 is MNHNS, CDR2 SASEGT, per germline. The CDR3 length is 13 residues. Unmatched junction bases numbered 4, after V lost 6 bases and J lost 6 bases.

The chain combines TRBV12-3 or TRBV12-4 with TRBJ2-1, with D perhaps TRBD1 (6 bases). CDR3 size: 13 residues. V was pared by 6 bases and J by 8 bases, with 14 bases between. CDR3 region: CASRWDGGYEQFF. CDR3 DNA: TGTGCCAGCAGGTGGGATGGGGGCTATGAGCAGTTCTTC.

The chain links TRBV28 to TRBJ2-3, with 8 bases aligning to TRBD2. The germline gives CDR1 MDHEN, CDR2 SYDVKM. There are 17 residues in the CDR3. The ends lost 5 bases at V and 9 bases at J; junction bases unmatched: 19. The CDR3 DNA reads as TGTGCCAGCAGTCCAACCCTTACCCTCGGACTAGCCGTGACGCAGTATTTT. It is translated as CASSPTLTLGLAVTQYF.

The sample holds many counts of this clonotype. The chain links TRBV19 to TRBJ2-4, with a weak D call TRBD1 (5 bases). This CDR3 region has 12 residues. V shed 6 bases and J shed 9 bases, with 12 bases lying between them. Germline assignment: CDR1 LNHDA and CDR2 SQIVND (reference sequence). The CDR3 loop reads CASRQGFGIQYF. CDR3 nucleotide sequence: TGTGCCAGTAGGCAGGGCTTTGGCATTCAGTACTTC. Filled out from reference TRBV19 and TRBJ2-4, the complete variable domain reads DGGITQSPKYLFRKEGQNVTLSCEQNLNHDAMYWYRQDPGQGLRLIYYSQIVNDFQKGDIAEGYSVSREKKESFPLTVTSAQKNPTAFYLCASRQGFGIQYFGAGTRLSVL.

The CDR3 bases are TGTGCCAGCAGTGAACTAGCGGGAGGCACCTACAATGAGCAGTTCTTC. This sequence encodes CASSELAGGTYNEQFF. The chain is built from TRBV6-5 and TRBJ2-1; 12 bases map to TRBD2. J was trimmed by 2 bases and V by 5 bases; bases with no gene match: 4. This CDR3 comprises 16 residues. The germline CDR1 and CDR2 sequences are MNHEY and SVGAGI.

This clonotype came up a few times. The J gene is TRBJ2-7, the V gene TRBV20-1; 7 nucleotides agree with TRBD2. With V trimmed by 0 bases and J by 2 bases, 7 bases remained unmatched. The CDR3 length is 15 residues. Germline-derived CDR1 and CDR2 are DFQATT and SNEGSKA (reference sequence). The CDR3 region has the DNA TGCAGTGCTAGAGATGGGCGGGGGTACCCCTACGAGCAGTACTTC. This translates into CSARDGRGYPYEQYF.

The chain links TRBV28 to TRBJ2-3; no reliable D call. The germline V and J ends were trimmed by 6 bases and 0 bases, with 4 bases remaining between them. Germline-derived CDR1 and CDR2 are MDHEN and SYDVKM. This CDR3 is 12 amino acids long. The CDR3 spells CASRTSTDTQYF. The CDR3 DNA is TGTGCCAGCAGGACAAGCACAGATACGCAGTATTTT.

This clonotype has a handful of counts. The chain carries TRBV7-9 and TRBJ1-1, with D possibly matching TRBD1 (5 bases). The germline gives CDR1 SEHNR, CDR2 FQNEAQ (reference sequence). The CDR3 covers 13 residues. V shed 7 bases and J shed 3 bases, with 12 bases lying between them. CDR3 sequence reads: CASIRGGDTEAFF. DNA for the CDR3: TGTGCCAGCATCCGCGGGGGGGACACTGAAGCTTTCTTT.

There are many counts of this clonotype. The rearrangement links TRBV20-1 to TRBJ1-1; D unclear. Germline lookup yields CDR1 DFQATT and CDR2 SNEGSKA (reference sequence). The CDR3 covers 14 residues. V shed 0 bases and J shed 1 base, with 9 bases lying between them. The CDR3 sequence is CSARDRFRNTEAFF. The CDR3 DNA reads TGCAGTGCTAGAGATCGTTTCAGGAACACTGAAGCTTTCTTT.